Detailed here is one T cell receptor (beta chain). Its antigen is unknown. A read error may be the cause here, since a much bigger clone is one base away. The data belong to a study of tumor and adjacent non-tumor tissue in lung cancer. Study-wide background: The patients, some ten men and roughly 5 women, were roughly 30 to 80 with stage I to III disease. Study-level results: Tumor TCR diversity, when higher, was linked to shorter survival.

The CDR3 spans 12 residues. The germline V gene has CDR1 GTSNPN and CDR2 SVGIG (reference sequence). A modified ARM-PCR protocol with three rounds of nested PCR amplified TCRbeta. TCRdb re-called the multiplex PCR reads through MiXCR, storing one row per CDR3 protein. The sample has 60,000 to 95,000 distinct CDR3 sequences; 60% to 80% are singletons. No cell sorting was done before RNA was extracted from the tissue. The rearrangement uses TRBV30 and TRBJ2-7; D gene unclear. Material: lung tumor tissue. This clonotype was sampled from a woman between 50 and 59 years old with non-small cell lung cancer. The CDR3 region has the DNA TGTACCTGGAGTGCTACTACCGACGAGCAGTACTTC. Its translation: CTWSATTDEQYF.